Following are 12 T cell receptor beta chains from one sample sequenced in a study of OX40 agonist ivuxolimab in advanced cancers. Sequenced by immunoSEQ multiplex PCR; TCRdb stores in-frame clones only, minus some. The sample shows 65,000 to 95,000 clones, over 75% of them seen only once. The material was CD4+ or CD8+ T cells sorted from blood, obtained in a trial of the OX40 agonist ivuxolimab. The receptors were sampled from an adult with an advanced solid tumor such as melanoma, head and neck, liver or kidney cancer.

This clone was recorded once. The chain employs TRBV18 and TRBJ2-7, with unresolved D. In germline, CDR1 is KGHSH, CDR2 LQKENI. The CDR3 runs 14 residues. The V and J ends lost 6 bases and 1 base respectively, with 13 bases between them. CDR3 in DNA: TGTGCCAGCTCCCTTTATTCAGTTTCCTACGAGCAGTACTTC. This sequence encodes CASSLYSVSYEQYF.

This clone was seen a few times. The rearrangement links TRBV27 to TRBJ2-3; maybe TRBD2 (6 bases). Germline CDR1 reads MNHEY; CDR2 reads SMNVEV (reference sequence). This CDR3 has 16 residues. The V end was cut by 6 bases, the J end by 3 bases, with 19 bases between. CDR3 sequence reads: CASRAEETGVTDTQYF. CDR3 bases: TGTGCCAGCAGGGCGGAAGAGACGGGAGTTACAGATACGCAGTATTTT.

CDR3 amino acids: CASSGGQNTGELFF. CDR3 nucleotide sequence: TGTGCCAGCAGTGGAGGGCAGAACACCGGGGAGCTGTTTTTT. The rearrangement joins TRBV28 to TRBJ2-2, with a weak D call TRBD2 (6 bases). Germline loops: CDR1 MDHEN, CDR2 SYDVKM. The CDR3 runs to 14 residues. V lost 5 bases and J lost 1, with 8 bases in between. The full variable domain, in which reference TRBV28 and TRBJ2-2 provide the parts outside the CDR3, is DVKVTQSSRYLVKRTGEKVFLECVQDMDHENMFWYRQDPGLGLRLIYFSYDVKMKEKGDIPEGYSVSREKKERFSLILESASTNQTSMYLCASSGGQNTGELFFGEGSRLTVL.

The chain employs TRBV6-1 and TRBJ2-7; 7 bases are a match to TRBD2. The CDR3 is made up of 15 amino acids. V trimming: 3 bases; J trimming: 3 bases; junction bases outside the gene matches: 8. From germline, CDR1 is MNHNS and CDR2 SASEGT. DNA for the CDR3: TGTGCCAGCAGTGATCAAGCGGGACTCTTCTACGAGCAGTACTTC. Residues: CASSDQAGLFYEQYF.

V and J are TRBV27 and TRBJ2-1; 13 bases map to TRBD2. The germline V gene has CDR1 MNHEY and CDR2 SMNVEV (reference sequence). With 4 bases clipped from V and 9 bases from J, the junction kept 6 bases outside the gene matches. The CDR3 has 15 amino acids. The CDR3: CASSSTSGRASEQFF. The CDR3 nucleotides are TGTGCCAGCAGTTCCACTAGCGGGAGGGCCAGTGAGCAGTTCTTC.

The chain carries TRBV30 and TRBJ2-3; TRBD1 agrees at 8 bases. The CDR3 consists of 14 residues. Germline loops: CDR1 GTSNPN, CDR2 SVGIG (reference sequence). V shed 3 bases and J 8 bases; nucleotides not matched to a gene: 10. DNA of the CDR3: TGTGCCTGGAGATTAGGACAGGGCATTGGTACGCAGTATTTT. Translating gives CAWRLGQGIGTQYF.

This sequence joins TRBV5-1 and TRBJ2-5; TRBD2 aligns across 10 bases. The CDR3 is 14 residues long. Germline V gives CDR1 SGHRS, CDR2 YFSETQ. After removal of 5 bases from V and 5 bases from J, the junction contained 6 bases not matched to a gene. CDR3 DNA: TGCGCCAGCAGTTTTCAGACTAGCGGGGAGACCCAGTACTTC. Translation: CASSFQTSGETQYF. The variable domain in full, completed from reference TRBV5-1 and TRBJ2-5, reads KAGVTQTPRYLIKTRGQQVTLSCSPISGHRSVSWYQQTPGQGLQFLFEYFSETQRNKGNFPGRFSGRQFSNSRSEMNVSTLELGDSALYLCASSFQTSGETQYFGPGTRLLVL.

The chain carries TRBV11-2 and TRBJ2-5, with a tentative D call TRBD1 (5 bases). V was shortened by 3 bases and J by 5 bases, with 13 bases between the two germline ends. Per the germline V gene, CDR1 is SGHAT and CDR2 is FQNNGV. This CDR3 spans 14 amino acids. In DNA, the CDR3 is TGTGCCAGCAGCTTCCCAGGCAGGGTGGAGACCCAGTACTTC. This sequence encodes CASSFPGRVETQYF.

CDR3 protein: CASSPTGTSGPYEQYF. The DNA for the CDR3 is TGTGCCAGCAGCCCAACCGGGACTAGCGGTCCCTACGAGCAGTACTTC. The V gene is TRBV5-4, the J gene TRBJ2-7; 11 nucleotides align to TRBD2. From germline, CDR1 is SGHNT and CDR2 YYREEE (reference sequence). V shed 4 bases, J shed 2 bases, and the junction held 8 bases outside the gene matches. This CDR3 has 16 residues.

This clone has just a few counts. The chain has TRBV7-9 and TRBJ1-1; TRBD1 aligns across 11 bases. Germline loops: CDR1 SEHNR, CDR2 FQNEAQ (reference sequence). V was clipped by 4 bases and J by 1 base; unmatched bases: 2. The CDR3 has 15 residues. In nucleotides, the CDR3 is TGTGCCAGCAGCTACGGACAGGGGGCGAACACTGAAGCTTTCTTT. Protein: CASSYGQGANTEAFF.

This clone was seen only once. The rearrangement uses TRBV4-3 and TRBJ2-7, with TRBD2 matching over 7 bases. Trimming at V came to 4 bases and at J to 4 bases, leaving 7 bases not matched to a gene. The CDR3 totals 14 residues. CDR1 and CDR2 (germline): LGHNA, YSLEER. The CDR3 here is CASSPEPSGYEQYF. The CDR3 coding sequence is TGCGCCAGCAGCCCGGAGCCTAGCGGTTACGAGCAGTACTTC.

A word on this clone: Other nucleotide sequences in the sample specify the same CDR3. The chain combines TRBV7-6 with TRBJ2-2; 7 bases match TRBD1. Germline CDR1 is SGHVS and CDR2 is FNYEAQ. The CDR3 spans 15 residues. V shed 4 bases and J 1 base; nucleotides not matched to a gene: 3. CDR3 sequence: CASSSRQGNTGELFF. The CDR3 DNA follows: TGTGCCAGCAGCTCACGACAGGGGAACACCGGGGAGCTGTTTTTT.